Below, one T cell receptor beta chain is given with its context. Total RNA was extracted at no less than 5 micrograms per sample. The data are from a study of blood T cells in healthy people across ages. Alongside a J-beta primer mix, a sample-barcoded 5' primer served in a second PCR lasting roughly 6 to 12 cycles. In TCRdb, the 5' RACE reads were re-called with MiXCR into one record per CDR3 protein. The table records around 780,000 distinct CDR3 sequences, roughly 25% of them present only once. V dropped 1 base and J dropped 11; count of bases not matched to a gene: 18. In germline, CDR1 is MNHEY, CDR2 SVGEGT. This CDR3 spans 17 amino acids. This sample also appeared in a second study, on T cells of mothers and their children. Per that study: Researchers put all of the extracted RNA into cDNA synthesis, using about 1.4 ug per 15 ul. Related mother-child pairs showed slightly higher but non-significant overlap than unrelated pairs.

V is TRBV6-2 or TRBV6-3 and J is TRBJ2-5; 8 nucleotides line up with TRBD2. The TCR was taken from a boy younger than 18 in good health. The sequenced sample was blood. CDR3 coding DNA: TGTGCCAGCAGTTACTTTTCGCCGGGACTCCCAGAGCGGGAGCAGTACTTC. Amino acid sequence: CASSYFSPGLPEREQYF.